These T cell receptor beta chains were read from a single sample in a study of vaccination and CD4 T cells after COVID-19. Their specific antigens are unknown. TCRdb redid the calling of the PCR reads with MiXCR, one entry per CDR3 protein. The sample holds 9,000 to 15,000 distinct CDR3 sequences; about 40% are singletons and the top ten take 7%. Source material: CD4+ T cells from blood, cultured in vitro. All receptors come from a human donor who had recovered from COVID-19. CDR3s include the opening cysteine and the closing phenylalanine or tryptophan. D genes are given only for firm matches. For some rows the clone size is stated as once, few or many, or as a class when expanded; others skip it.

>NA|TRBV6-5|TRBJ2-2|few
CASSSETRPTGELFF
TGTGCCAGCAGTTCCGAGACTAGACCCACCGGGGAGCTGTTTTTT
>NA|TRBV12-3/TRBV12-4|TRBJ2-7|NA
CASSPGLLTYEQYF
TGTGCCAGCAGCCCGGGACTCCTAACCTACGAGCAGTACTTC
>NA|TRBV6-1|TRBJ1-6|NA
CASSEGPGIVSPLHF
TGTGCCAGCAGTGAAGGCCCAGGGATCGTATCACCCCTCCACTTT
>NA|TRBV20-1|TRBJ1-2|large
CSASRQLSDGYTF
TGCAGTGCTAGTCGGCAGTTAAGCGATGGCTACACCTTC
>NA|TRBV7-9|TRBJ1-2|NA
CASSLHRNLYGYTF
TGTGCCAGCAGCTTACACCGAAACCTCTATGGCTACACCTTC
>TRBD1|TRBV11-3|TRBJ1-1|once
CASSPGTGGGENTEAFF
TGTGCCAGCAGCCCCGGGACAGGGGGCGGGGAGAACACTGAAGCTTTCTTT
>NA|TRBV19|TRBJ1-2|few
CASKGYGYTF
TGTGCCAGTAAAGGGTATGGCTACACCTTC
>NA|TRBV6-5|TRBJ2-1|NA
CASSWSGINEQFF
TGTGCCAGCAGTTGGTCCGGTATCAATGAGCAGTTCTTC
>NA|TRBV27|TRBJ1-5|few
CASSGRGAQPQHF
TGTGCCAGCAGTGGACGGGGCGCTCAGCCCCAGCATTTT
>NA|TRBV5-1|TRBJ2-5|once
CASSLTRRETQYF
TGCGCCAGCAGCTTGACCAGACGGGAGACCCAGTACTTC
>TRBD1|TRBV10-2|TRBJ2-7|few
CASSKGQALEQYF
TGCGCCAGCAGCAAAGGACAGGCCCTAGAGCAGTACTTC
>TRBD1|TRBV5-4|TRBJ1-1|few
CASSLQGGLRAFF
TGTGCCAGCAGCTTGCAGGGGGGCTTGCGAGCTTTCTTT
>NA|TRBV25-1|TRBJ2-1|NA
CASSPQRYNEQFF
TGTGCCAGCTCCCCGCAACGGTACAATGAGCAGTTCTTC
>TRBD2|TRBV20-1|TRBJ2-7|NA
CSARENLRGEAYEQYF
TGCAGTGCTAGAGAAAATCTGCGGGGGGAAGCCTACGAGCAGTACTTC
>NA|TRBV21-1|TRBJ2-7|few
CASSNRDGNIYEQYF
TGTGCCAGCAGCAACAGGGACGGAAACATCTACGAGCAGTACTTC
>NA|TRBV20-1|TRBJ1-3|NA
CSASYQVGGRRGNTIYF
TGCAGTGCTAGTTATCAGGTTGGGGGGCGCAGGGGAAACACCATATATTTT
>NA|TRBV12-3/TRBV12-4|TRBJ2-2|once
CASSPGRGGRYTGELFF
TGTGCCAGCAGTCCCGGAAGGGGGGGCAGATACACCGGGGAGCTGTTTTTT
>NA|TRBV18|TRBJ1-2|few
CASSPTLGNYGYTF
TGTGCCAGCTCACCAACCCTAGGGAACTATGGCTACACCTTC
>TRBD1|TRBV5-1|TRBJ1-6|few
CASSLEARGGGSPLHF
TGCGCCAGCAGCTTGGAGGCTAGAGGGGGCGGTTCACCCCTCCACTTT
>NA|TRBV6-5|TRBJ1-1|NA
CASSYSKSANTEAFF
TGTGCCAGCAGTTACTCGAAGTCGGCAAACACTGAAGCTTTCTTT
>NA|TRBV24-1|TRBJ2-5|NA
CATGLARGPLETQYF
TGTGCCACCGGCCTTGCCCGAGGACCCCTAGAGACCCAGTACTTC
>TRBD1|TRBV7-7|TRBJ2-5|medium-sized
CASSAGTGGAGETQYF
TGTGCTAGCAGCGCGGGGACAGGGGGCGCAGGGGAGACCCAGTACTTC
>TRBD1|TRBV12-3/TRBV12-4|TRBJ1-2|NA
CASSSSSGDSYYGYTF
TGTGCCAGCAGTTCTTCTTCGGGGGACAGCTACTATGGCTACACCTTC
>NA|TRBV7-3|TRBJ1-2|few
CASSADSDGDGYTF
TGTGCCAGCAGCGCCGACAGTGACGGCGATGGCTACACCTTC
>TRBD1|TRBV6-1|TRBJ1-2|NA
CASRGQEPYGYTF
TGTGCCAGCAGGGGACAGGAGCCCTATGGCTACACCTTC
>NA|TRBV30|TRBJ1-5|NA
CAWTPGPNQPQHF
TGTGCCTGGACCCCGGGACCCAATCAGCCCCAGCATTTT
>NA|TRBV6-1|TRBJ1-2|NA
CASGLTNYGYTF
TGTGCCAGCGGTCTGACTAACTATGGCTACACCTTC
>NA|TRBV6-2/TRBV6-3|TRBJ1-1|NA
CASSYKITEAFF
TGTGCCAGCAGTTACAAGATCACTGAAGCTTTCTTT
>NA|TRBV7-3|TRBJ1-2|few
CASSLNGDSGYTF
TGTGCCAGCAGCTTAAACGGGGATAGCGGCTACACCTTC
>TRBD1|TRBV27|TRBJ1-2|few
CASSSGTGVNYGYTF
TGTGCCAGCAGTTCCGGGACAGGGGTAAACTATGGCTACACCTTC
>NA|TRBV19|TRBJ1-5|few
CASSKGGGQPQHF
TGTGCCAGTAGTAAGGGGGGGGGTCAGCCCCAGCATTTT
>NA|TRBV29-1|TRBJ1-1|few
CSGLLQANTEAFF
TGCAGCGGGTTATTACAAGCGAACACTGAAGCTTTCTTT
>NA|TRBV7-2|TRBJ1-6|NA
CASSSIGINSPLHF
TGTGCCAGCAGCTCAATCGGCATAAATTCACCCCTCCACTTT
>NA|TRBV6-1|TRBJ2-6|NA
CASSDPGAFGANVLTF
TGTGCCAGCAGTGACCCAGGGGCATTTGGGGCCAACGTCCTGACTTTC
>NA|TRBV6-5|TRBJ1-1|few
CASSYASPNTEAFF
TGTGCCAGCAGTTACGCGTCTCCGAACACTGAAGCTTTCTTT
>NA|TRBV28|TRBJ1-1|few
CASSLMSREAFF
TGTGCCAGCAGTTTAATGAGTCGTGAAGCTTTCTTT
>NA|TRBV5-5|TRBJ2-1|NA
CASSATLANVGKFF
TGTGCCAGCAGCGCCACTTTAGCTAATGTGGGGAAGTTCTTC
>TRBD2|TRBV27|TRBJ2-3|NA
CASSLGVGRGGLGTQYF
TGTGCCAGCAGTTTAGGGGTGGGGCGGGGGGGCCTTGGTACGCAGTATTTT
>NA|TRBV2|TRBJ1-2|NA
CASSLLTGITNYGYTF
TGTGCCAGCAGCCTATTGACTGGGATAACTAACTATGGCTACACCTTC